This T cell receptor beta chain derives from a study of blood T cell repertoires in COVID-19. Overall study: T cells, B-cell-depleted T cells, or PBMCs supplied cDNA or gDNA.

A single count supports this clone. CDR3 length equals 20 residues. V shed 3 bases and J shed 0 bases, with 24 bases lying between them. Germline CDR1 is MNHEY and CDR2 is SMNVEV (reference sequence). In the authors' workflow: The assay estimated nucleated cells by amplifying reference gene primers. Measured with immunoSEQ multiplex PCR; TCRdb has only the in-frame clones, and not every one. V, J and clone size are taken as reported in that table, and D and trimming were inferred from the DNA itself. The sample carries about 82,000 clones, approximately 80% recorded once. The receptor was derived from a woman between 40 and 55 years old with active or convalescent COVID-19. The sample was peripheral blood. The rearrangement uses TRBV27 and TRBJ2-1, with D possibly being TRBD1 (6 bases). CDR3: CASSFSPPGQGLSSYNEQFF. The CDR3 region has the DNA TGTGCCAGCAGTTTCAGCCCTCCGGGACAAGGGCTAAGCTCCTACAATGAGCAGTTCTTC.